A single sample gave rise to the 17 T cell receptor beta chains below, sequenced in a study of blood T cell repertoires in COVID-19. Profiled with immunoSEQ multiplex PCR; TCRdb holds only in-frame clones, not every one. The profile shows more than 100,000 clones, over 75% of them singletons. The material sequenced was peripheral blood. All receptors derive from a human donor in a cohort sampled during active or convalescent COVID-19.

V and J are TRBV3-1 (or the pseudogene TRBV3-2) and TRBJ1-4, with D possibly TRBD1 on 5 matching bases. The CDR3 runs 14 residues. Germline lookup yields CDR1 LGHDT and CDR2 YNNKEL (reference sequence). V was cut by 1 base and J by 3 bases, with 6 bases left in between. CDR3 region: CASSQAGANEKLFF. As DNA, the CDR3 is TGTGCCAGCAGCCAAGCGGGGGCTAATGAAAAACTGTTTTTT.

The rearrangement uses TRBV13 and TRBJ2-1, with D tentatively TRBD2 (5 bases). CDR1 is PRHDT and CDR2 is FYEKMQ in the germline V gene (reference sequence). The CDR3 runs to 14 residues. Trimming stripped 5 bases from V and 8 bases from J, with 16 bases between. CDR3 DNA sequence: TGTGCCAGCAGCCACGGTGAGGGTATCCATGAGCAGTTCTTC. Translation: CASSHGEGIHEQFF. Supplemented by reference TRBV13 and TRBJ2-1, the full variable domain reads AAGVIQSPRHLIKEKRETATLKCYPIPRHDTVYWYQQGPGQDPQFLISFYEKMQSDKGSIPDRFSAQQFSDYHSELNMSSLELGDSALYFCASSHGEGIHEQFFGPGTRLTVL.

This rearrangement joins TRBV30 to TRBJ1-2; 11 bases line up with TRBD1. From germline, CDR1 is GTSNPN and CDR2 SVGIG (reference sequence). V was pared by 5 bases and J by 6 bases, with 5 bases of the junction left unmatched. This CDR3 has 13 amino acids. The CDR3 sequence: CAWGLGQGDGYTF. Written as DNA, the CDR3 is TGTGCCTGGGGTTTGGGACAGGGGGATGGCTACACCTTC.

V gene TRBV19 combines with J gene TRBJ1-5; the D is unclear. The CDR3 totals 14 residues. CDR1 is LNHDA, CDR2 SQIVND, per germline (reference sequence). Trimming shortened V by 5 bases and J by 2 bases, and 10 bases separated the two germline ends. DNA of the CDR3: TGTGCCAGTAGTGGAGGGTTTGGCAATCAGCCCCAGCATTTT. Its translation is CASSGGFGNQPQHF.

The V call is TRBV6-6, the J call TRBJ1-2; 7 nucleotides match TRBD1. Germline V gene lookup returns CDR1 MNHNY and CDR2 SVGAGI (reference sequence). The trim removed 0 bases at V and 7 bases at J, leaving 5 bases unmatched. This CDR3 is built from 14 residues. This CDR3 is CASSYSTGLFGYTF. The CDR3 nucleotides read TGTGCCAGCAGTTACTCGACAGGGTTGTTTGGCTACACCTTC.

This clone was picked up one time. The V and J genes are TRBV6-6 and TRBJ2-1; D gene uncertain. The germline gives CDR1 MNHNY, CDR2 SVGAGI (reference sequence). The length of the CDR3 is 11 residues. Trimming pared 7 bases from V and 7 bases from J, leaving 8 bases between. CDR3 nucleotide sequence: TGTGCCAGCACCCGAGAGAATGAGCAGTTCTTC. As protein: CASTRENEQFF.

The chain carries TRBV19 and TRBJ1-2; 8 bases are shared with TRBD1. Trimming took 7 bases from V and 3 from J; bases not matched to a gene: 4. Germline values: CDR1 LNHDA, CDR2 SQIVND (reference sequence). This CDR3 has 13 amino acids. Here the CDR3 DNA reads TGTGCCAGTAAGGACAGGGTCGACTATGGCTACACCTTC. Translation: CASKDRVDYGYTF.

V usage is TRBV12-3 or TRBV12-4 and J usage is TRBJ1-6; no definite D call. This CDR3 comprises 13 residues. With 6 bases removed from V and 13 bases from J, the gap between germline ends came to 16 bases. The CDR3 is CASSRGDFGPLHF. CDR3 DNA: TGTGCCAGCAGCCGGGGAGATTTTGGGCCCCTCCACTTT.

J is TRBJ2-1 and V is TRBV5-8, with a weak D call TRBD1 (6 bases). Trimming cost V 3 bases and J 7 bases, with 20 bases left between them. The CDR3 sequence is 16 residues long. Germline V gene data show CDR1 as SGHTS and CDR2 as YDEGEE. The CDR3 loop reads CASSSLLYRASNEQFF. The DNA for the CDR3 is TGTGCCAGCAGCTCCCTCTTGTACAGGGCATCTAATGAGCAGTTCTTC.

V gene TRBV19 combines with J gene TRBJ1-2; D is unresolved. Germline V gene sequence: CDR1 LNHDA, CDR2 SQIVND (reference sequence). This CDR3 comprises 13 residues. Trimming left V 5 bases short and J 4 bases short, with 11 bases between. The CDR3 loop is CASSPRGGYGYTF. In DNA, the CDR3 is TGTGCCAGTAGTCCCCGGGGAGGCTATGGCTACACCTTC.

The chain combines TRBV19 with TRBJ1-5; D possibly corresponds to TRBD1 (6 bases). The CDR3 is made up of 15 amino acids. Between the trimmed V and J ends, which lost 9 bases and 0 bases, there was a span of 15 bases. The germline CDR1 and CDR2 sequences are LNHDA and SQIVND (reference sequence). The CDR3 DNA follows: TGTGCCAGCAAAACCGGGACACATAGCAATCAGCCCCAGCATTTT. Translating gives CASKTGTHSNQPQHF.

V gene TRBV19 combines with J gene TRBJ1-1; 8 bases match TRBD1. This CDR3 is built from 14 residues. The junction had 7 bases not matched to a gene; V was cut back by 6 bases and J by 4 bases. Germline loops: CDR1 LNHDA, CDR2 SQIVND (reference sequence). The CDR3: CASRPQGARTEAFF. The CDR3 nucleotides are TGTGCCAGTAGGCCTCAGGGGGCGCGCACTGAAGCTTTCTTT.

V gene TRBV6-2 or TRBV6-3 combines with J gene TRBJ2-6; D is unresolved. Germline V gives CDR1 MNHEY, CDR2 SVGEGT. CDR3 length equals 16 residues. V lost 5 bases, J lost 1 base, and 12 bases lay in between. CDR3 in DNA: TGTGCCAGCAGTCGAGAACTGGTTTCTGGGGCCAACGTCCTGACTTTC. It encodes CASSRELVSGANVLTF.

In this sample, this clone turned up a few times. The V call is TRBV7-2, the J call TRBJ1-2; D may be TRBD1 (6 bases). This CDR3 is built from 17 residues. Germline loops: CDR1 SGHTA, CDR2 FQGNSA. V gave up 1 base and J gave up 3 bases, with 18 bases separating them. The CDR3 reads CASSLVTRLGGDYGYTF. The CDR3, as DNA: TGTGCCAGCAGCTTAGTGACGAGGTTAGGGGGAGACTATGGCTACACCTTC.

A word on this clone: The same CDR3 arises from other DNA sequences in this sample as well. V is TRBV27 and J is TRBJ2-2; D perhaps matches TRBD2 (5 bases). With 2 bases removed from V and 3 bases from J, the gap between germline ends came to 10 bases. This CDR3 contains 15 residues. Germline V CDR1 and CDR2: MNHEY, SMNVEV (reference sequence). CDR3 amino acids: CASSLGRGYTGELFF. CDR3 DNA sequence: TGTGCCAGCAGTTTAGGGCGAGGGTACACCGGGGAGCTGTTTTTT.

The rearrangement uses TRBV2 and TRBJ1-5; the D gene is possibly TRBD1 (6 bases). The CDR3 loop spans 15 amino acids. V lost 0 bases to trimming and J lost 7 bases, with 13 bases between them. The germline V gene encodes CDR1 SNHLY and CDR2 FYNNEI. The CDR3 coding sequence is TGTGCCAGCAGTGAAGCCCAGACAGGAAGGCAGCCCCAGCATTTT. Protein sequence: CASSEAQTGRQPQHF.

The chain has TRBV10-2 and TRBJ1-1; 7 positions agree with TRBD1. Germline lookup yields CDR1 WSHSY and CDR2 SAAADI. This CDR3 is 19 amino acids long. The V segment lost 7 bases and the J segment 1 base; nucleotides outside the gene matches: 21. This CDR3 is CASTAPPTGWDRRNTEAFF. CDR3 coding DNA: TGCGCCAGCACCGCACCCCCGACAGGGTGGGACCGGAGGAACACTGAAGCTTTCTTT.